Listed below are T cell receptor beta chains from one sample, sequenced in a study of T cells in localized non-small cell lung cancer. Method: immunoSEQ multiplex PCR; TCRdb's copy keeps in-frame clones and lacks some. The sample carries 33,000 or so clones, roughly 82% recorded once. This specimen was peripheral blood, taken before any cancer treatment. Receptors were obtained from a male donor at least 60 years old with stage III squamous cell lung carcinoma. CDR3s include the opening cysteine and the closing phenylalanine or tryptophan. A D gene is named only where the DNA matches it firmly. Where a row states a size, it is once, few, many or the class of an expanded clone; other rows omit it.

cdr3_aa	cdr3_nt	v_call	clone_size	j_call	d_call
CAISESTRTPRYGYTF	TGTGCCATCAGTGAGTCGACTCGGACCCCTCGGTATGGCTACACCTTC	TRBV10-3	NA	TRBJ1-2	NA
CASSTLYNEQFF	TGTGCCAGTAGTACTCTATACAATGAGCAGTTCTTC	TRBV19	NA	TRBJ2-1	NA
CASSQDIGKTDTQYF	TGTGCCAGCAGCCAGGACATAGGAAAAACAGATACGCAGTATTTT	TRBV14	NA	TRBJ2-3	NA
CASSLSGAGNEQFF	TGTGCCAGCAGCTTATCCGGCGCGGGCAATGAGCAGTTCTTC	TRBV11-3	few	TRBJ2-1	NA
CASSLGTGVYNEQFF	TGTGCCAGCAGCTTAGGAACAGGGGTGTACAATGAGCAGTTCTTC	TRBV11-2	NA	TRBJ2-1	TRBD1
CARGQGDEQYF	TGTGCCCGGGGACAGGGGGACGAGCAGTACTTC	TRBV19	few	TRBJ2-7	TRBD1
CASSPGEGQETQYF	TGTGCCAGCAGCCCCGGCGAGGGCCAAGAGACCCAGTACTTC	TRBV5-4	NA	TRBJ2-5	NA
CASSLDTGINQPQHF	TGCGCCAGCAGCTTGGATACAGGGATAAATCAGCCCCAGCATTTT	TRBV5-1	NA	TRBJ1-5	NA
CASGPVGGLYVTEQFF	TGTGCCAGCGGCCCGGTTGGGGGCCTATATGTAACTGAGCAGTTCTTC	TRBV7-9	few	TRBJ2-1	NA
CASSLPGQGLRGYTF	TGTGCCAGCAGTTTACCGGGACAGGGGTTACGAGGCTACACCTTC	TRBV27	NA	TRBJ1-2	TRBD1
CAWSVPGPPPPPYEQYF	TGTGCCTGGAGTGTACCAGGTCCTCCCCCACCACCCTACGAGCAGTACTTC	TRBV30	NA	TRBJ2-7	NA
CASSPFLAGANTGELFF	TGTGCCAGCTCACCTTTTCTAGCGGGAGCCAACACCGGGGAGCTGTTTTTT	TRBV18	NA	TRBJ2-2	TRBD2
CASSYSLKNTEAFF	TGTGCCAGCAGTTACTCTTTGAAGAACACTGAAGCTTTCTTT	TRBV6-5	NA	TRBJ1-1	NA
CASSKQGPLSYGYTF	TGTGCCAGTAGCAAACAGGGGCCGCTATCCTATGGCTACACCTTC	TRBV19	NA	TRBJ1-2	TRBD1
CASSSQGRTEAFF	TGTGCCAGCAGCTCCCAGGGGCGGACTGAAGCTTTCTTT	TRBV11-1	NA	TRBJ1-1	NA
CASSLGSGTGYSPLHF	TGTGCCAGCAGCTTAGGGTCCGGGACAGGCTATTCACCCCTCCACTTT	TRBV7-9	few	TRBJ1-6	TRBD1
CAWNPLRGSGNTIYF	TGTGCCTGGAACCCCCTTCGGGGCTCTGGAAACACCATATATTTT	TRBV30	NA	TRBJ1-3	NA
CASSEALRSPQPQHF	TGTGCCAGCAGTGAAGCGCTTAGGAGTCCACAGCCCCAGCATTTT	TRBV2	NA	TRBJ1-5	NA
CAWNRQEWTQYF	TGTGCCTGGAACCGACAGGAATGGACCCAGTACTTC	TRBV30	NA	TRBJ2-5	NA
CASSVGLAVGQETQYF	TGTGCCAGCAGCGTAGGACTAGCGGTGGGGCAAGAGACCCAGTACTTC	TRBV9	NA	TRBJ2-5	TRBD2
CASSDLGYGNQPQHF	TGTGCCAGCAGTGACCTGGGGTACGGCAATCAGCCCCAGCATTTT	TRBV6-1	NA	TRBJ1-5	NA
CASSPSDTQYF	TGTGCCAGCTCACCCTCAGATACGCAGTATTTT	TRBV18	NA	TRBJ2-3	NA